This T cell receptor beta chain emerged from a study of chemoradiotherapy in HPV16-positive cancers. General study points: Non-HPV-specific T cells did not expand in tumors during treatment, whereas candidate HPV-specific clones and E7-related motifs did.

Germline V lookup: CDR1 SGHRS, CDR2 YFSETQ. Trimming took 4 bases from V and 5 from J, leaving 6 bases between them. This CDR3 comprises 12 residues. TCRdb's table, derived via immunoSEQ multiplex PCR, lists solely in-frame clones and lacks some. This table holds about 29,000 clones, 93% found once. Remarks on this clone: Its antigen remains unknown.

The chain recombines TRBV5-1 with TRBJ2-2; D remains unclear. The sequences come from blood, collected from a patient who underwent chemoradiotherapy. The receptor comes from a human donor with HPV-associated anogenital cancer. This chain's CDR3 is CASSVTTGELFF. The CDR3 DNA reads as TGCGCCAGCAGCGTGACAACCGGGGAGCTGTTTTTT.